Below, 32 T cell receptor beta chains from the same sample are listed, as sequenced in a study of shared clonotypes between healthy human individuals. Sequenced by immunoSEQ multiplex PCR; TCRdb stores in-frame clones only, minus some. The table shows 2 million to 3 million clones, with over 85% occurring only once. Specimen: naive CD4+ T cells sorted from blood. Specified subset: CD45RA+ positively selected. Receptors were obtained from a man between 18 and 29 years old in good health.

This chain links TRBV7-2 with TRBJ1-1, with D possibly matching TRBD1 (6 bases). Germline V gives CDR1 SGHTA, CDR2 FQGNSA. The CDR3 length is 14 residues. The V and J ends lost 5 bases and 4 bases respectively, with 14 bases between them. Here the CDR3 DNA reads TGTGCCAGCAGCCACTCGGGGGGCGGCACTGAAGCTTTCTTT. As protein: CASSHSGGGTEAFF.

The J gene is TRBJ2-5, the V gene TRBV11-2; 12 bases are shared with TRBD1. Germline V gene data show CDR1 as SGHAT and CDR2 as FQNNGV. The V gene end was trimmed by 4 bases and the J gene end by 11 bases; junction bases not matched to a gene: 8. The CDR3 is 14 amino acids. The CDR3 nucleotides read TGTGCCAGCAGCTCTCGGGACAGGGGGCAAGAGCAGTACTTC. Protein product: CASSSRDRGQEQYF.

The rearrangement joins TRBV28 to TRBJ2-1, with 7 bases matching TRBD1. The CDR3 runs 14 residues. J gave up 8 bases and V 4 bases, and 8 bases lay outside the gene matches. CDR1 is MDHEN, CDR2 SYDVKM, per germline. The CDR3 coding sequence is TGTGCCAGCAGTTCCCCCCAGGGGGTCGATGAGCAGTTCTTC. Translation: CASSSPQGVDEQFF.

CDR3 loop: CASSYFSGQLNYGYTF. The CDR3 DNA is TGTGCCAGCAGTTATTTTTCGGGACAATTAAACTATGGCTACACCTTC. The gene calls are TRBV6-5 and TRBJ1-2, with D possibly matching TRBD1 (6 bases). This CDR3 is built from 16 residues. Trimming left V 3 bases short and J 2 bases short, with 16 bases between. CDR1 is MNHEY, CDR2 SVGAGI, per germline.

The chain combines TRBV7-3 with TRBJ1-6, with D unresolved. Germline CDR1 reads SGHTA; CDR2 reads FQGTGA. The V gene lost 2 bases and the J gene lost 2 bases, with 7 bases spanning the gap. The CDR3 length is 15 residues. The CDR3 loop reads CASSLQGTYNSPLHF. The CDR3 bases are TGTGCCAGCAGCTTACAAGGGACCTATAATTCACCCCTCCACTTT.

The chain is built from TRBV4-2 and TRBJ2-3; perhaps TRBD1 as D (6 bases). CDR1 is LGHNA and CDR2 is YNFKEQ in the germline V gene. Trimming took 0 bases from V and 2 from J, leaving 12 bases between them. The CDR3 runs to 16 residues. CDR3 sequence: CASSQDQQGATDTQYF. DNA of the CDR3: TGTGCCAGCAGCCAAGACCAACAGGGAGCCACAGATACGCAGTATTTT.

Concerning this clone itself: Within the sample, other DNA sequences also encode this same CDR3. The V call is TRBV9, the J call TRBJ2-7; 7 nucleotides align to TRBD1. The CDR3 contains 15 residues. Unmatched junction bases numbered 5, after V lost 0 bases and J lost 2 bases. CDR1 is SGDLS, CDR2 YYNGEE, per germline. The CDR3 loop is CASSVDPGGTYEQYF. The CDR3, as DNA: TGTGCCAGCAGCGTAGATCCAGGGGGTACCTACGAGCAGTACTTC.

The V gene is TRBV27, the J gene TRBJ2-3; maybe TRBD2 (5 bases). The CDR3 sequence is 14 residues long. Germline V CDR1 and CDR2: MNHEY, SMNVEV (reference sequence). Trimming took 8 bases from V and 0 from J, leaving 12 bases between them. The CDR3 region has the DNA TGTGCCAGCGCAACCCGGACTAGCACAGATACGCAGTATTTT. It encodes CASATRTSTDTQYF.

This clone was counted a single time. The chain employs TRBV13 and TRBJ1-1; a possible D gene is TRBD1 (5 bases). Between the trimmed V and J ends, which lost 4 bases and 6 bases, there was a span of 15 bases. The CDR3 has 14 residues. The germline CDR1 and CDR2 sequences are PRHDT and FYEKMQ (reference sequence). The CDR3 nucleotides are TGTGCCAGCAGCTCGTCGGGGCGGGGCGCTGAAGCTTTCTTT. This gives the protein CASSSSGRGAEAFF. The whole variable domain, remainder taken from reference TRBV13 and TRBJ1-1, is AAGVIQSPRHLIKEKRETATLKCYPIPRHDTVYWYQQGPGQDPQFLISFYEKMQSDKGSIPDRFSAQQFSDYHSELNMSSLELGDSALYFCASSSSGRGAEAFFGQGTRLTVV.

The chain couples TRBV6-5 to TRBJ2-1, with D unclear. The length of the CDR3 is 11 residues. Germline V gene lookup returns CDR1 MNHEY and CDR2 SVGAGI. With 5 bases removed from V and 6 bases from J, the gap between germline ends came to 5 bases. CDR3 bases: TGTGCCAGCAGTCACCTCAATGAGCAGTTCTTC. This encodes CASSHLNEQFF.

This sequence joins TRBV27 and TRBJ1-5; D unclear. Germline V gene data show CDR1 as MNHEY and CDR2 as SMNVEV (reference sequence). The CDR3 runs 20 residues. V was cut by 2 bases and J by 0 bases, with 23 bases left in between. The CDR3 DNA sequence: TGTGCCAGCAGTTTACCCAAACGAAAAACTGGTTCCTATAGCAATCAGCCCCAGCATTTT. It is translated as CASSLPKRKTGSYSNQPQHF.

The CDR3 DNA is TGTGCCAGCAGGCGGACAGGGGGGTACGACTATGGCTACACCTTC. Protein: CASRRTGGYDYGYTF. V gene TRBV6-6 combines with J gene TRBJ1-2; 10 bases agree with TRBD1. Germline CDR1 MNHNY, CDR2 SVGAGI (reference sequence). The CDR3 spans 15 residues. J was trimmed by 3 bases and V by 6 bases; bases with no gene match: 7.

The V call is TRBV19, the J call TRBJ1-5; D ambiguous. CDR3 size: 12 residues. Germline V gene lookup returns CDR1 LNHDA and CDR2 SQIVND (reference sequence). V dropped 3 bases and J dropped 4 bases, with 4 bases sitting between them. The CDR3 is CASSMANQPQHF. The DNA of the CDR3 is TGTGCCAGTAGTATGGCTAATCAGCCCCAGCATTTT.

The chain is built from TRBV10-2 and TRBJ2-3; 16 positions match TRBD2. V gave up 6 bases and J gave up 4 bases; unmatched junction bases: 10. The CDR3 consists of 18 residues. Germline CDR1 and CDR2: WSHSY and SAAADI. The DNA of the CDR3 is TGCGCCAGCAGCCCCGGGACTAGCGGGAGGGCCTCCCCAGATACGCAGTATTTT. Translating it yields CASSPGTSGRASPDTQYF.

The chain's CDR3 is CATSLNAGPYEQYF. The CDR3 DNA is TGTGCCACCAGTTTAAATGCAGGACCCTACGAGCAGTACTTC. The chain employs TRBV15 and TRBJ2-7, with no clear D. The CDR3 runs to 14 residues. Germline assignment: CDR1 LNHNV and CDR2 YYDKDF (reference sequence). The ends were cut back, 6 bases at V and 2 bases at J, with 14 bases in the middle.

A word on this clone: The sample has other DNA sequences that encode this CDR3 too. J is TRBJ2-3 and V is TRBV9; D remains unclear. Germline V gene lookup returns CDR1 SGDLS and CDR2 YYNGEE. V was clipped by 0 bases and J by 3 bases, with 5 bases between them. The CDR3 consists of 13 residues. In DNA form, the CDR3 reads TGTGCCAGCAGCGTAGGGTCAACAGATACGCAGTATTTT. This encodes CASSVGSTDTQYF.

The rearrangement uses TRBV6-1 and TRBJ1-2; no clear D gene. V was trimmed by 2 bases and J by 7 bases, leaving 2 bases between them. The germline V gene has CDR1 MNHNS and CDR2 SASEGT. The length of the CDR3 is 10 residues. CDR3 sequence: CASSEFGYTF. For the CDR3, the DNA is TGTGCCAGCAGTGAATTTGGCTACACCTTC.

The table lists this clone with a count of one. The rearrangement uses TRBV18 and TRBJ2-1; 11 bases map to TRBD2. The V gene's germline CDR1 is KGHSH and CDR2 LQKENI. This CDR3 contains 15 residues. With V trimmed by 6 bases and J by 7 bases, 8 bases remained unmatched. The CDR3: CASSRLAGGFNEQFF. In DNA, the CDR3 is TGTGCCAGCTCCCGGCTAGCGGGGGGTTTTAATGAGCAGTTCTTC.

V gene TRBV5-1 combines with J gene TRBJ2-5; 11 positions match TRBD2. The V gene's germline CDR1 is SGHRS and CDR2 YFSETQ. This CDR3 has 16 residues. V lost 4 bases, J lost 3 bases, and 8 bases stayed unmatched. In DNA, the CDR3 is TGCGCCAGCAGCACCAATCCGGGACTAGCGGAAGAGACCCAGTACTTC. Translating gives CASSTNPGLAEETQYF.

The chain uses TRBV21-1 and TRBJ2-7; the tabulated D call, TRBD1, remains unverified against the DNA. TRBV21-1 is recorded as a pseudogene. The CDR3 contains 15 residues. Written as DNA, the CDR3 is TGTGCCAGCAGCAAAACCGAGGACAGAGGCTACGAGCAGTACTTC. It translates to CASSKTEDRGYEQYF.

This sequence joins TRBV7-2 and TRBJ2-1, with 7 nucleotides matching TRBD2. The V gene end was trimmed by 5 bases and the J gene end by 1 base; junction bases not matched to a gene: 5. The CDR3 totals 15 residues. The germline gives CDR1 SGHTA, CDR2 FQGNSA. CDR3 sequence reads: CASSPASGSYNEQFF. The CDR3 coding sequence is TGTGCCAGCAGCCCTGCTAGCGGTTCCTACAATGAGCAGTTCTTC.

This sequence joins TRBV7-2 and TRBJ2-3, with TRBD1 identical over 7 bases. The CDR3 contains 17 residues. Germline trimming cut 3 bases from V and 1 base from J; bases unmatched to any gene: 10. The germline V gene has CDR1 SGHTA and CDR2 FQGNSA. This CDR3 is CASSFAGTASRTDTQYF. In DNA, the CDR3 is TGTGCCAGCAGCTTCGCCGGGACAGCATCACGCACAGATACGCAGTATTTT.

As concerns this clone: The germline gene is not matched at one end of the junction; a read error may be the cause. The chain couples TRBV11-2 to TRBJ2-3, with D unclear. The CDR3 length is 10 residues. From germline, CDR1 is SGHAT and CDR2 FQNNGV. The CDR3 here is CASSFFEKRF. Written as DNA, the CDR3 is TGTGCCAGCAGCTTCTTCGAAAAGCGCTTT. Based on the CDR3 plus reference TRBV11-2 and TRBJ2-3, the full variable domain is EAGVAQSPRYKIIEKRQSVAFWCNPISGHATLYWYQQILGQGPKLLIQFQNNGVVDDSQLPKDRFSAERLKGVDSTLKIQPAKLEDSAVYLCASSFFEKRFGPGTRLTVL.

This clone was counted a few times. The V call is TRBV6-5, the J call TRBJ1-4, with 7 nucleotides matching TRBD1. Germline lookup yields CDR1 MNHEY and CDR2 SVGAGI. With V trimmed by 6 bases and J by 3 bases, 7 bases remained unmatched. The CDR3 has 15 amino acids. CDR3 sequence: CASRERGPANEKLFF. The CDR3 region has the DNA TGTGCCAGCAGGGAGAGGGGGCCTGCTAATGAAAAACTGTTTTTT.

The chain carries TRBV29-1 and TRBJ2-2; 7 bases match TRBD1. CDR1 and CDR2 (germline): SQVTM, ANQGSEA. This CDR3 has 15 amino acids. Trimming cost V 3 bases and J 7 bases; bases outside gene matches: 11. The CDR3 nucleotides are TGCAGCGTTGACCTGACAGGGAACGTCAGCGGGGAGCTGTTTTTT. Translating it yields CSVDLTGNVSGELFF.

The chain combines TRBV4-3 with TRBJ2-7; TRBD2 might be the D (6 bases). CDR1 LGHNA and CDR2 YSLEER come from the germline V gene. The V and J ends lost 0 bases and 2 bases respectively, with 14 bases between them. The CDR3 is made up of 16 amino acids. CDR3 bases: TGCGCCAGCAGCCAAGATACTGGCGGGATTACCTACGAGCAGTACTTC. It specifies CASSQDTGGITYEQYF.

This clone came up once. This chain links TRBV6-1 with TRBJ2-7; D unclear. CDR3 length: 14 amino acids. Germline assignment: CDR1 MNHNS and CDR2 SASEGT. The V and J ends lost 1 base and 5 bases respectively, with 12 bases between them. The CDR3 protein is CASSEGLPPHEQYF. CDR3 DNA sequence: TGTGCCAGCAGTGAAGGACTCCCCCCCCACGAGCAGTACTTC.

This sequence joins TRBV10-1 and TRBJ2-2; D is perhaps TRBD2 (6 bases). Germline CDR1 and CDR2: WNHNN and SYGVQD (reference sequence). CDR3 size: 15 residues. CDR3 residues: CPTLGPPGGVGELFF. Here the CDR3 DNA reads TGCCCTACCCTGGGTCCCCCCGGGGGTGTCGGGGAGCTGTTTTTT.

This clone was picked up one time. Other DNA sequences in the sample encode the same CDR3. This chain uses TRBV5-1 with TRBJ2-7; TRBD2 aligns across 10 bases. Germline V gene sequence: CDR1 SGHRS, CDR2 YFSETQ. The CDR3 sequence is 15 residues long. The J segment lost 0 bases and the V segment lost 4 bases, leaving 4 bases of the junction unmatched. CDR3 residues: CASSRTSGSSYEQYF. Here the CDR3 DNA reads TGCGCCAGCAGCCGGACTAGCGGAAGCTCCTACGAGCAGTACTTC.

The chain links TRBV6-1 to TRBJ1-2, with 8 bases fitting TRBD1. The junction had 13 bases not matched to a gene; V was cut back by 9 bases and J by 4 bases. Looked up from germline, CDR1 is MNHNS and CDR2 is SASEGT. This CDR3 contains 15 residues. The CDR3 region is CASRLTGANVYGYTF. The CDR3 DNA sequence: TGTGCCAGTAGGTTGACAGGGGCAAACGTCTATGGCTACACCTTC.

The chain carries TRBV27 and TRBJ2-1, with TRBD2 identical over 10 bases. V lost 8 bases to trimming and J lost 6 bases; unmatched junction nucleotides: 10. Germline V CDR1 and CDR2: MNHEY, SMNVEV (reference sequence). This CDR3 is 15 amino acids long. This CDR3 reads CASGSLSGGLNEQFF. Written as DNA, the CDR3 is TGTGCCAGCGGTTCTCTTAGCGGGGGGCTCAATGAGCAGTTCTTC.

Here the CDR3 DNA reads TGCGCCAGCAGCTTGGGACAGGCAAGCTCTGGGGCCAACGTCCTGACTTTC. Translating gives CASSLGQASSGANVLTF. The chain joins TRBV5-1 to TRBJ2-6; the D gene is possibly TRBD1 (6 bases). Germline V gene sequence: CDR1 SGHRS, CDR2 YFSETQ. With 0 bases removed from V and 0 bases from J, the gap between germline ends came to 10 bases. The CDR3 consists of 17 residues.